This TCR beta chain is drawn from a study of early T cells in non-severe SARS-CoV-2 infection. As for the study in general: The authors sequenced bulk RNA from unsorted whole blood, leaving chains unpaired. Study-level results: In VDJdb matching, anti-spike CD8 responses were favored while private and CD4 specificities went missing.

The protocol attached unique molecular identifiers to individual cDNA molecules. A single record per CDR3 protein comes from TCRdb applying MiXCR to the 5' RACE reads. The sample consists of some 50,000 distinct CDR3 sequences, 5% to 6.5% of them appearing once. This clonotype was recorded at least ten times. What it binds is not known. This CDR3 is 16 amino acids long. Germline V gives CDR1 LNHDA, CDR2 SQIVND (reference sequence). Trimming at V came to 6 bases and at J to 7 bases, leaving 14 bases not matched to a gene. This chain joins TRBV19 and TRBJ1-2; TRBD1 agrees at 10 bases. The source is an adult who was a healthcare worker with PCR-confirmed SARS-CoV-2 infection or an uninfected control (not recorded which). This specimen consisted of whole blood, obtained at baseline. This CDR3 is CASRLQMGQGNRGYTF. The CDR3 coding sequence is TGTGCCAGTAGACTACAAATGGGACAGGGGAACCGTGGCTACACCTTC.